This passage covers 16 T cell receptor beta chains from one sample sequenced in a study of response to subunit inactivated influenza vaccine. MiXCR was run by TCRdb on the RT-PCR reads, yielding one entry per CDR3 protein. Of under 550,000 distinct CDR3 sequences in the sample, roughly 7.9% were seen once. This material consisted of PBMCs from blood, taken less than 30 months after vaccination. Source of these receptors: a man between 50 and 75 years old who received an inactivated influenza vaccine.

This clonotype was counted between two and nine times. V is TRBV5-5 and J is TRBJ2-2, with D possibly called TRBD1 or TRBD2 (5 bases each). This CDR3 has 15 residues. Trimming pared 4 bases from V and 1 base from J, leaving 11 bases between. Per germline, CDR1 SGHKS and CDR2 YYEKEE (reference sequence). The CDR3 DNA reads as TGTGCCAGCAGCAGGGACGGGCGGAACACCGGGGAGCTGTTTTTT. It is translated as CASSRDGRNTGELFF.

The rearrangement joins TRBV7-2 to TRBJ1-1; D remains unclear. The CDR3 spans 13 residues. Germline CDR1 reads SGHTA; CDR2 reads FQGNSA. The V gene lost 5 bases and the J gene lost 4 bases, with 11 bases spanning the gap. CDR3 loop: CASSHMTSTEAFF. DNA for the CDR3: TGTGCCAGCAGCCATATGACAAGCACTGAAGCTTTCTTT.

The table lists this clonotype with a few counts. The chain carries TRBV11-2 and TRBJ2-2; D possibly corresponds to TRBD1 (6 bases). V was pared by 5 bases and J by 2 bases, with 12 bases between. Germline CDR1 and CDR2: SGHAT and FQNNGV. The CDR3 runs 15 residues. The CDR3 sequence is CASSQDSINTGELFF. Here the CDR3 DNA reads TGTGCCAGCAGCCAGGACAGCATAAACACCGGGGAGCTGTTTTTT.

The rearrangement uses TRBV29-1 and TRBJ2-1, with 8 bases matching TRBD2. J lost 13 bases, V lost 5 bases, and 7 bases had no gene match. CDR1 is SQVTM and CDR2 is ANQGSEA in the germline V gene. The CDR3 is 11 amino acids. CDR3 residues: CSVPQRERQFF. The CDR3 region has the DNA TGCAGCGTTCCCCAGCGGGAGAGACAGTTCTTC.

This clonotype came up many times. The CDR3 coding sequence is TGTGCCAGCAGAGGACTAGGGAACACCGGGGAGCTGTTTTTT. It encodes CASRGLGNTGELFF. The chain has TRBV28 and TRBJ2-2, with 7 positions matching TRBD2. This CDR3 contains 14 residues. CDR1 is MDHEN and CDR2 is SYDVKM in the germline V gene. The junction had 2 bases not matched to a gene; V was cut back by 6 bases and J by 1 base.

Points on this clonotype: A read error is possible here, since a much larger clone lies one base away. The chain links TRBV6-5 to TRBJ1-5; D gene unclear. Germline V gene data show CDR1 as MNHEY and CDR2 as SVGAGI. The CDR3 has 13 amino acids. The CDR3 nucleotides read TGTGCCAGCAGTTATTATACCGGGCAGCGCCAGCATTTT. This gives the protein CASSYYTGQRQHF.

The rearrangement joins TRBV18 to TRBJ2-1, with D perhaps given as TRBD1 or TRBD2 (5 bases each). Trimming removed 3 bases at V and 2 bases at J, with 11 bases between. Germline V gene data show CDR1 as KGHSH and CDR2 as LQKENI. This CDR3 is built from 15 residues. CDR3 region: CASSPGDGTYNEQFF. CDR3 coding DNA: TGTGCCAGCTCACCGGGGGACGGAACCTACAATGAGCAGTTCTTC.

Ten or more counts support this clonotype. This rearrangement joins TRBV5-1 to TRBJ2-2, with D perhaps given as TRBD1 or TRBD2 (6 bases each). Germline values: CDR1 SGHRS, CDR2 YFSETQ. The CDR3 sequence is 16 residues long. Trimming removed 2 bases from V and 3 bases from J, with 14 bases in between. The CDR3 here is CASSFTGGQDTGELFF. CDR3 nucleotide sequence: TGCGCCAGCAGCTTCACCGGGGGCCAGGACACCGGGGAGCTGTTTTTT.

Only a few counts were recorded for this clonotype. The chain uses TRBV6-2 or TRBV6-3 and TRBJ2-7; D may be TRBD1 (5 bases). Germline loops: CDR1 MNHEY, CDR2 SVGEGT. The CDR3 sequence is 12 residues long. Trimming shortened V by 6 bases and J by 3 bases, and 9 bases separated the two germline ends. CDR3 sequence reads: CASRKTVYEQYF. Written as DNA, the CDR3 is TGTGCCAGCAGAAAGACAGTCTACGAGCAGTACTTC.

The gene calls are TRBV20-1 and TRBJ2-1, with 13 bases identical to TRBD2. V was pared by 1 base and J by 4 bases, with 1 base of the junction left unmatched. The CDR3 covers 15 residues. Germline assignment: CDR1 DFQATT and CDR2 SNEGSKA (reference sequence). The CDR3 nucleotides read TGCAGTGCTAGAGGGACTAGCGGGAGTTACAATGAGCAGTTCTTC. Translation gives CSARGTSGSYNEQFF.

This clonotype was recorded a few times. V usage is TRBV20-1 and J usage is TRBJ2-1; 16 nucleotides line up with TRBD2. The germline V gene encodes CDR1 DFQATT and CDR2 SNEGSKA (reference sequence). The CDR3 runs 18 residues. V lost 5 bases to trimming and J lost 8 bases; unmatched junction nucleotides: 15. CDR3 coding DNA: TGCAGTGCTCCCCCGGGACTAGCGGGAGGGGGGCTTTGGTATGAGCAGTTCTTC. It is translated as CSAPPGLAGGGLWYEQFF.

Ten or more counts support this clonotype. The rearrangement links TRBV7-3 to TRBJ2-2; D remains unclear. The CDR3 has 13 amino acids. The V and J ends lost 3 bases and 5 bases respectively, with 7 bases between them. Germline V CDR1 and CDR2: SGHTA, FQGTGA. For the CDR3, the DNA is TGTGCCAGCAGCTTCGGTTTAACCGGGGAGCTGTTTTTT. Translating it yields CASSFGLTGELFF.

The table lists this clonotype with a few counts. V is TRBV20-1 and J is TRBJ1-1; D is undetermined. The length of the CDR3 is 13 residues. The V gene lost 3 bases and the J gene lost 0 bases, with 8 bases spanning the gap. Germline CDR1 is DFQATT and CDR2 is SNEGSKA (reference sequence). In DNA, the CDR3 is TGCAGTGCTAGGACGGCCTTGAACACTGAAGCTTTCTTT. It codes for CSARTALNTEAFF.

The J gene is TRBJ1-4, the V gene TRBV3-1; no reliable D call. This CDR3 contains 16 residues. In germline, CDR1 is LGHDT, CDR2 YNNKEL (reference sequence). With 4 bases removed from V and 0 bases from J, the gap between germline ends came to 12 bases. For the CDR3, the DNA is TGTGCCAGCAGCCCCAGCATCGCGGCAACTAATGAAAAACTGTTTTTT. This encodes CASSPSIAATNEKLFF.

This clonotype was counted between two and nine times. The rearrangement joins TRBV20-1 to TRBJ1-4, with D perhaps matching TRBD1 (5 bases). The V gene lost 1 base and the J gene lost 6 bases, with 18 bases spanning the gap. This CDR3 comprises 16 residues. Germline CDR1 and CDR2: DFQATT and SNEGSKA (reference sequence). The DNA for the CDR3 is TGCAGTGCTAGAGGGGGCGATCTCGCCATCGATGAAAAACTGTTTTTT. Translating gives CSARGGDLAIDEKLFF.

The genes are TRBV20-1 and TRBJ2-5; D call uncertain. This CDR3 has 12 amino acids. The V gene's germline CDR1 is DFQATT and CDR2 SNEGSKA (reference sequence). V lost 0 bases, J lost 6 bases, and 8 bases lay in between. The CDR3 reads CSARDPFKTQYF. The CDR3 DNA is TGCAGTGCTAGAGACCCATTCAAGACCCAGTACTTC.